These T cell receptor beta chains were read from a single sample in a study of beta chain features in type 1 diabetes. Clones were read by immunoSEQ multiplex PCR, and TCRdb kept only the in-frame ones, dropping some. The repertoire has about 660,000 clones, over 12% of them found once; the top ten carry 0.04%. Source material: naive CD4+ T cells from blood. All receptors come from a young man with type 1 diabetes. Both conserved end residues are part of each CDR3. A D gene is named only where the DNA matches it firmly. Expanded clones are given a class, and other clones once, few, many or no size at all.

CDR3 protein: CASSPWTGVNYGYTF
CDR3 DNA: TGTGCCAGCAGCCCTTGGACAGGGGTAAACTATGGCTACACCTTC
V gene: TRBV7-9
J gene: TRBJ1-2
D gene: TRBD1
clone size: once

CDR3 protein: CASSVTGAGANVLTF
CDR3 DNA: TGTGCCAGCAGTGTTACGGGGGCCGGGGCCAACGTCCTGACTTTC
V gene: TRBV7-6
J gene: TRBJ2-6
D gene: NA
clone size: NA

CDR3 protein: CASLTTGIHEQYF
CDR3 DNA: TGTGCCAGCCTCACCACGGGGATCCACGAGCAGTACTTC
V gene: TRBV28
J gene: TRBJ2-7
D gene: NA
clone size: NA

CDR3 protein: CASSLMVAYNEQFF
CDR3 DNA: TGTGCCAGCAGCTTAATGGTGGCCTACAATGAGCAGTTCTTC
V gene: TRBV7-3
J gene: TRBJ2-1
D gene: NA
clone size: NA

CDR3 protein: CASRPSAGVGETQYF
CDR3 DNA: TGTGCCAGTAGGCCCTCCGCGGGGGTTGGGGAGACCCAGTACTTC
V gene: TRBV19
J gene: TRBJ2-5
D gene: TRBD2
clone size: NA

CDR3 protein: CASSPSGTRTGELFF
CDR3 DNA: TGTGCCAGCAGCCCAAGCGGGACCCGGACCGGGGAGCTGTTTTTT
V gene: TRBV9
J gene: TRBJ2-2
D gene: TRBD2
clone size: NA

CDR3 protein: CASSLDRASETQYF
CDR3 DNA: TGTGCCAGCAGCTTGGACAGGGCATCAGAGACCCAGTACTTC
V gene: TRBV7-2
J gene: TRBJ2-5
D gene: TRBD1
clone size: few

CDR3 protein: CASSFGGKLFF
CDR3 DNA: TGTGCCAGCAGTTTCGGCGGAAAACTGTTTTTT
V gene: TRBV28
J gene: TRBJ1-4
D gene: NA
clone size: NA

CDR3 protein: CATATGGDQETQYF
CDR3 DNA: TGTGCCACGGCGACAGGGGGGGACCAAGAGACCCAGTACTTC
V gene: TRBV10-3
J gene: TRBJ2-5
D gene: TRBD1
clone size: few

CDR3 protein: CASSRGSSGGAYEQYF
CDR3 DNA: TGTGCCAGCTCACGAGGTAGTTCGGGAGGGGCCTACGAGCAGTACTTC
V gene: TRBV18
J gene: TRBJ2-7
D gene: TRBD2
clone size: NA

CDR3 protein: CSVAGQGISFYEQYF
CDR3 DNA: TGCAGCGTTGCGGGACAGGGAATATCATTCTACGAGCAGTACTTC
V gene: TRBV29-1
J gene: TRBJ2-7
D gene: TRBD1
clone size: NA

CDR3 protein: CASSPSPRRNTEAFF
CDR3 DNA: TGTGCCAGCAGCCCGTCACCTCGGAGGAACACTGAAGCTTTCTTT
V gene: TRBV7-9
J gene: TRBJ1-1
D gene: NA
clone size: few

CDR3 protein: CASSTGQGRQETQYF
CDR3 DNA: TGCGCCAGCAGCACCGGACAGGGCCGACAAGAGACCCAGTACTTC
V gene: TRBV5-1
J gene: TRBJ2-5
D gene: TRBD1
clone size: NA

CDR3 protein: CASSLSGVEQFF
CDR3 DNA: TGTGCCAGCAGTTTATCCGGGGTTGAGCAGTTCTTC
V gene: TRBV28
J gene: TRBJ2-1
D gene: NA
clone size: NA

CDR3 protein: CASSPTLGTSTDTQYF
CDR3 DNA: TGTGCCAGCAGCCCAACTTTGGGCACTAGCACAGATACGCAGTATTTT
V gene: TRBV9
J gene: TRBJ2-3
D gene: NA
clone size: few

CDR3 protein: CASVRDPYEQYF
CDR3 DNA: TGTGCCAGCGTCCGGGACCCCTACGAGCAGTACTTC
V gene: TRBV2
J gene: TRBJ2-7
D gene: NA
clone size: NA

CDR3 protein: CSASSLWTF
CDR3 DNA: TGCAGTGCTAGTAGTTTGTGGACCTTC
V gene: TRBV20-1
J gene: TRBJ1-2
D gene: NA
clone size: NA

CDR3 protein: CASSPQYGNNEQFF
CDR3 DNA: TGTGCCAGCAGCCCCCAGTATGGTAACAATGAGCAGTTCTTC
V gene: TRBV7-2
J gene: TRBJ2-1
D gene: NA
clone size: NA

CDR3 protein: CASSLDRQGVSEQYF
CDR3 DNA: TGCGCCAGCAGCTTGGACAGGCAAGGAGTAAGCGAGCAGTACTTC
V gene: TRBV5-1
J gene: TRBJ2-7
D gene: NA
clone size: NA

CDR3 protein: CASSLGNADTQYF
CDR3 DNA: TGTGCCAGCAGCTTAGGCAACGCAGATACGCAGTATTTT
V gene: TRBV7-2
J gene: TRBJ2-3
D gene: NA
clone size: few

CDR3 protein: CAISAQGTDTQYF
CDR3 DNA: TGTGCCATCAGTGCTCAGGGAACAGATACGCAGTATTTT
V gene: TRBV10-3
J gene: TRBJ2-3
D gene: NA
clone size: few